These 20 T cell receptor beta chains were sequenced from one sample in a study of blood T cell repertoires in COVID-19. Assay: immunoSEQ multiplex PCR; the TCRdb copy retains only in-frame clones and omits some. The top ten hold about a third of the sample, which has 65,000 to 95,000 clones, around 82% seen once. Source material: peripheral blood. These receptors were obtained from a man aged 55 to 69 with COVID-19, enrolled during active disease.

This clone was detected only a few times. The chain employs TRBV3-1 (or the pseudogene TRBV3-2) and TRBJ2-5, with 10 bases lining up with TRBD1. Germline-derived CDR1 and CDR2 are LGHDT and YNNKEL (reference sequence). V shed 1 base, J shed 3 bases, and the junction held 2 bases outside the gene matches. The CDR3 runs 15 residues. For the CDR3, the DNA is TGTGCCAGCAGCCAAGTGGACAGGGGGAAAGAGACCCAGTACTTC. This translates into CASSQVDRGKETQYF.

In its sample, this clone was seen a few times. The rearrangement joins TRBV20-1 to TRBJ1-1; D uncertain. The CDR3 length is 10 residues. The V gene's germline CDR1 is DFQATT and CDR2 SNEGSKA (reference sequence). V shed 6 bases and J shed 5 bases, with 7 bases lying between them. The CDR3 spells CSALGTEAFF. CDR3 bases: TGCAGTGCCCTCGGGACTGAAGCTTTCTTT.

This clone was seen just once. The V gene is TRBV9, the J gene TRBJ2-7; 9 nucleotides align to TRBD2. CDR1 is SGDLS and CDR2 is YYNGEE in the germline V gene. V gave up 3 bases and J gave up 6 bases; unmatched junction bases: 13. The CDR3 runs 16 residues. CDR3 residues: CASSGAGGVAGVEQYF. In nucleotides, the CDR3 is TGTGCCAGCAGCGGGGCCGGTGGGGTAGCGGGGGTCGAGCAGTACTTC.

The rearrangement joins TRBV6-5 to TRBJ2-7; 10 bases align to TRBD2. The CDR3 contains 15 residues. Germline CDR1 is MNHEY and CDR2 is SVGAGI. V shed 4 bases and J 5 bases; nucleotides not matched to a gene: 8. The CDR3 coding sequence is TGTGCCAGCAGTTCACCTTCTAGCGGGAGTGACGAGCAGTACTTC. As protein: CASSSPSSGSDEQYF.

This clone has just a few counts. The chain carries TRBV11-3 and TRBJ2-7; D gene ambiguous. Germline CDR1 SGHNT, CDR2 YENEEA. V was shortened by 5 bases and J by 3 bases, with 14 bases between the two germline ends. CDR3 length: 14 amino acids. CDR3 sequence: CASSPGVLSYEQYF. CDR3 sequence (DNA): TGTGCCAGCAGCCCCGGAGTACTGAGCTACGAGCAGTACTTC.

In this sample, this clone turned up a few times. This chain links TRBV4-3 with TRBJ2-1; 14 bases are shared with TRBD2. The V gene's germline CDR1 is LGHNA and CDR2 YSLEER. The CDR3 runs 19 residues. Trimming removed 0 bases from V and 0 bases from J; junction bases left unmatched: 4. The CDR3 nucleotides are TGCGCCAGCAGCCAAGATAGGACTAGCGGGAGGAGCTCCTACAATGAGCAGTTCTTC. This translates into CASSQDRTSGRSSYNEQFF.

This clone came up many times. The genes are TRBV14 and TRBJ1-5; no clear D gene. CDR3 length: 13 amino acids. V lost 1 base, J lost 7 bases, and 8 bases lay in between. From germline, CDR1 is SGHDN and CDR2 FVKESK. This CDR3 is CASSQVAGQPQHF. The CDR3 bases are TGTGCCAGCAGCCAAGTGGCCGGGCAGCCCCAGCATTTT.

The chain joins TRBV5-1 to TRBJ1-2; D remains ambiguous. This CDR3 is 13 amino acids long. V gave up 0 bases and J gave up 8 bases, with 11 bases separating them. Germline CDR1 and CDR2: SGHRS and YFSETQ. CDR3 sequence: CASSLEAGYGYTF. The CDR3 nucleotides read TGCGCCAGCAGCTTGGAGGCGGGGTACGGCTACACCTTC.

The CDR3 sequence is CASSYSGAESNQPQHF. CDR3 DNA: TGTGCCAGCAGTTACTCGGGGGCTGAGAGCAATCAGCCCCAGCATTTT. V and J are TRBV6-5 and TRBJ1-5; a possible D gene is TRBD1 (6 bases). V dropped 0 bases and J dropped 1 base, with 10 bases sitting between them. CDR3 size: 16 residues. The germline V gene encodes CDR1 MNHEY and CDR2 SVGAGI.

The V gene is TRBV7-2, the J gene TRBJ2-7; D possibly corresponds to TRBD2 (5 bases). Germline CDR1 reads SGHTA; CDR2 reads FQGNSA. This CDR3 comprises 12 residues. The V end was cut by 0 bases, the J end by 6 bases, with 6 bases between. The CDR3 spells CASSLAAGEQYF. CDR3 coding DNA: TGTGCCAGCAGCTTAGCGGCGGGCGAGCAGTACTTC.

The chain joins TRBV4-1 to TRBJ1-2; 11 bases fit TRBD1. The CDR3 has 16 amino acids. Per germline, CDR1 MGHRA and CDR2 YSYEKL. Trimming cost V 2 bases and J 5 bases; bases outside gene matches: 7. CDR3 DNA: TGCGCCAGCAGCCAAAGCCCGGACAGGGGGCTTTATGGCTACACCTTC. This encodes CASSQSPDRGLYGYTF.

This chain links TRBV7-2 with TRBJ2-7; TRBD1 aligns across 9 bases. The V segment lost 5 bases and the J segment 5 bases; nucleotides outside the gene matches: 10. Germline CDR1 is SGHTA and CDR2 is FQGNSA. CDR3 length equals 15 residues. The CDR3 DNA reads TGTGCCAGCAGCCTACAAACCGGGACAGGGAACGAGCAGTACTTC. Its translation: CASSLQTGTGNEQYF.

This clone was seen just once. The genes are TRBV3-1 (or the pseudogene TRBV3-2) and TRBJ2-1; 9 bases are a match to TRBD1. With 1 base clipped from V and 5 bases from J, the junction kept 6 bases outside the gene matches. The germline CDR1 and CDR2 sequences are LGHDT and YNNKEL (reference sequence). The CDR3 runs 16 residues. The CDR3 protein is CASSQGDRDENNEQFF. The CDR3 coding sequence is TGTGCCAGCAGCCAAGGGGACAGGGACGAGAACAATGAGCAGTTCTTC.

This clone was detected only a few times. V and J are TRBV19 and TRBJ1-4; 8 bases align to TRBD1. The CDR3 consists of 16 residues. V shed 6 bases, J shed 1 base, and the junction held 7 bases outside the gene matches. The germline CDR1 and CDR2 sequences are LNHDA and SQIVND (reference sequence). The CDR3 region is CASSPGQAITNEKLFF. The CDR3 DNA is TGTGCCAGTAGCCCGGGACAGGCAATAACTAATGAAAAACTGTTTTTT.

V is TRBV2 and J is TRBJ1-2; 9 bases fit TRBD1. With 7 bases clipped from V and 4 bases from J, the junction kept 4 bases outside the gene matches. In germline, CDR1 is SNHLY, CDR2 FYNNEI. The CDR3 covers 13 residues. The CDR3 nucleotides are TGTGCCAGCAAAACAGGGGGCTCCTATGGCTACACCTTC. It yields the protein CASKTGGSYGYTF.

The table lists this clone with a few counts. The chain is built from TRBV30 and TRBJ1-6; D is unclear. The V end lost 2 bases, the J end lost 10 bases, and 9 bases lay between the germline ends. From germline, CDR1 is GTSNPN and CDR2 SVGIG (reference sequence). The CDR3 spans 12 residues. This CDR3 reads CAWSRTESPLHF. The CDR3 DNA sequence: TGTGCCTGGAGTCGGACTGAGTCACCCCTCCACTTT.

This clone was picked up a small number of times. The chain employs TRBV5-1 and TRBJ2-7; 7 nucleotides line up with TRBD1. Germline V CDR1 and CDR2: SGHRS, YFSETQ. The CDR3 runs to 14 residues. V was pared by 4 bases and J by 4 bases, with 8 bases of the junction left unmatched. The CDR3 region is CASSAGQELYEQYF. CDR3 DNA sequence: TGCGCCAGCAGCGCCGGACAGGAGCTATACGAGCAGTACTTC.

The CDR3 loop is CASSELGRMSSGNTIYF. Written as DNA, the CDR3 is TGTGCCAGCAGTGAACTGGGGCGGATGAGCTCTGGAAACACCATATATTTT. The chain has TRBV2 and TRBJ1-3; D is perhaps TRBD1 (5 bases). Trimming removed 2 bases from V and 0 bases from J, with 14 bases in between. This CDR3 is 17 amino acids long. CDR1 is SNHLY and CDR2 is FYNNEI in the germline V gene.

This sequence joins TRBV2 and TRBJ2-7, with unresolved D. This CDR3 contains 12 residues. From germline, CDR1 is SNHLY and CDR2 FYNNEI. V was cut by 6 bases and J by 0 bases, with 6 bases left in between. The CDR3 loop reads CASRQNSYEQYF. DNA for the CDR3: TGTGCCAGCAGACAGAACTCCTACGAGCAGTACTTC.

The chain has TRBV7-2 and TRBJ1-1; 9 nucleotides match TRBD1. Trimming removed 5 bases from V and 4 bases from J; junction bases left unmatched: 5. The CDR3 consists of 14 residues. Germline lookup yields CDR1 SGHTA and CDR2 FQGNSA. The CDR3 region is CASSRDRAGTEAFF. CDR3 DNA: TGTGCCAGCAGCAGGGACAGGGCAGGCACTGAAGCTTTCTTT.